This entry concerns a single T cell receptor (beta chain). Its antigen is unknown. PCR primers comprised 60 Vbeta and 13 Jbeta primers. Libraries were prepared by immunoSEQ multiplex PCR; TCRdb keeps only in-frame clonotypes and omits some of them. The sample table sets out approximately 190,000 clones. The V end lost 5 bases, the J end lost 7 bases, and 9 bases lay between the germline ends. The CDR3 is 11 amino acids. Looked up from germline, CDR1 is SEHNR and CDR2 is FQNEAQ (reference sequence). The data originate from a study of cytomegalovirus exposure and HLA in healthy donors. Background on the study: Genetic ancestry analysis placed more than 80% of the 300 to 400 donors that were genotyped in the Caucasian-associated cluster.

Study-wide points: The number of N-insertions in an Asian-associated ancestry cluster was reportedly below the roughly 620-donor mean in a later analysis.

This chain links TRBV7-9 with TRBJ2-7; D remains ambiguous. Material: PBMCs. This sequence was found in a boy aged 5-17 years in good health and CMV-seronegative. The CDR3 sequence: CASSARLEQYF. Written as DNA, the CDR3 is TGTGCCAGCAGCGCCCGCCTAGAGCAGTACTTC.